The rows below give T cell receptor beta chains drawn from one sample of a study of spatial heterogeneity in lung cancer. TCRdb processed the 5' RACE reads anew with MiXCR; each CDR3 protein has one entry. The sample records tens of thousands of distinct CDR3 sequences, roughly 4.9% being singletons. The source material was PBMCs, sampled at surgery. The receptors shown here come from a female donor with early-stage non-small cell lung cancer. Both conserved end residues are part of each CDR3. A D gene is named only where the DNA matches it firmly. A clone size is listed for some rows: how often the clone was seen (once, few, many), or a class if it is expanded.

D gene	J gene	clone size	V gene	CDR3 DNA	CDR3 protein
TRBD1	TRBJ1-2	many	TRBV5-1	TGCGCCAGCAGCTTCCCTCTCAGACAGGGGGCTAACTATGGCTACACCTTC	CASSFPLRQGANYGYTF
-	TRBJ2-3	-	TRBV5-1	TGCGCCAGCAGCTTGGGGGGAGATAGCACAGATACGCAGTATTTT	CASSLGGDSTDTQYF
-	TRBJ2-5	many	TRBV9	TGTGCCAGCAGCGCGGACCAAGAGACCCAGTACTTC	CASSADQETQYF
TRBD1	TRBJ2-1	many	TRBV20-1	TGCAGTGCTAGAGACGGACAGGGAGGATACAATGAGCAGTTCTTC	CSARDGQGGYNEQFF
-	TRBJ1-2	-	TRBV7-2	TGTGCCAGCAGCTTAGAGGCGTTCTATGGCTACACCTTC	CASSLEAFYGYTF
-	TRBJ1-3	large	TRBV10-1	TGCGCCAGCAGTGAGTCGTCGGGGGCGTCTGGAAACACCATATATTTT	CASSESSGASGNTIYF
-	TRBJ2-3	many	TRBV7-9	TGTGCCAGCAGCACCTTTGCGGGGTTCATGGATACGCAGTATTTT	CASSTFAGFMDTQYF
TRBD1	TRBJ1-6	-	TRBV7-8	TGTGCCAGCAGAGCAATGGCAGGGGGCTTCTATAATTCACCCCTCCACTTT	CASRAMAGGFYNSPLHF
TRBD2	TRBJ2-5	many	TRBV11-1	TGTGCCAGCAGCATACTAGCGGGGAGCCTCGGGACCCAGTACTTC	CASSILAGSLGTQYF
-	TRBJ1-3	few	TRBV7-8	TGTGCCAGCAGCCCTAGGAACAGGGCCTCTGGAAACACCATATATTTT	CASSPRNRASGNTIYF
TRBD2	TRBJ2-3	many	TRBV20-1	TGCAGTGCTAGAGGCGGGGGGCCGATCACAGATACGCAGTATTTT	CSARGGGPITDTQYF
-	TRBJ2-2	many	TRBV5-1	TGCGCCAGCAGACAGGGAAGGACCGGGGAGCTGTTTTTT	CASRQGRTGELFF
TRBD1	TRBJ2-3	many	TRBV6-6	TGTGCCAGCAGTTATACCCCGGGACAGGGGTCAGATACGCAGTATTTT	CASSYTPGQGSDTQYF
-	TRBJ2-1	many	TRBV12-3/TRBV12-4	TGTGCCAGCACCCAAGGGCCCCTGTTCGGCAATGAGCAGTTCTTC	CASTQGPLFGNEQFF
-	TRBJ2-3	-	TRBV7-9	TGTGCCAGCAGCTTAGAAGGGACAGATACGCAGTATTTT	CASSLEGTDTQYF
-	TRBJ1-5	many	TRBV4-1	TGCGCCAGCAGCCAAGATCCCCTCTTATTGATTAGGGGGAGACCCCAGCATTTT	CASSQDPLLLIRGRPQHF
TRBD2	TRBJ2-2	-	TRBV19	TGTGCCAGTAGTATAGGGGGACTAGCGGTGAGCACCGGGGAGCTGTTTTTT	CASSIGGLAVSTGELFF
-	TRBJ2-1	many	TRBV4-1	TGCGCCAGCAGCTTTTTTAGCAATGAGCAGTTCTTC	CASSFFSNEQFF
-	TRBJ1-5	many	TRBV28	TGTGCCAGCAGTTCCTCCCCCATGGGAGATAGCAATCAGCCCCAGCATTTT	CASSSSPMGDSNQPQHF
TRBD1	TRBJ1-5	many	TRBV6-5	TGTGCCAGCAGACCACAGGGGATCAATCAGCCCCAGCATTTT	CASRPQGINQPQHF
-	TRBJ2-1	-	TRBV5-1	TGCGCCAGCACCACTATGACCCCGAATGAGCAGTTCTTC	CASTTMTPNEQFF
-	TRBJ2-1	many	TRBV9	TGTGCCAGCAGCGTAGCCGGGGGCGCAGGTAGTGAGCAGTTCTTC	CASSVAGGAGSEQFF